The 30 T cell receptor beta chains presented below share a single source sample, sequenced in a study of cytomegalovirus exposure and HLA in healthy donors. PCR amplification relied on 60 Vbeta primers (plus 13 Jbeta primers). The repertoire was sequenced with immunoSEQ multiplex PCR; TCRdb's copy has only in-frame clones and lacks some. The sample has about 120,000 clones; approximately 67% are singletons. Sequenced input: PBMCs. The receptor source for this set is a man aged 18 to 35 in good health and CMV-seronegative.

The V call is TRBV15, the J call TRBJ1-5, with 7 bases matching TRBD1. V was pared by 1 base and J by 6 bases, with 9 bases of the junction left unmatched. Germline V CDR1 and CDR2: LNHNV, YYDKDF (reference sequence). This CDR3 is 16 amino acids long. The CDR3 loop reads CATSRGRTGTGQPQHF. The CDR3 nucleotides are TGTGCCACCAGCAGAGGGCGGACAGGTACGGGTCAGCCCCAGCATTTT.

The J gene is TRBJ2-1, the V gene TRBV30, with 7 bases aligning to TRBD2. Trimming removed 4 bases from V and 0 bases from J; junction bases left unmatched: 3. This CDR3 region has 14 residues. The V gene's germline CDR1 is GTSNPN and CDR2 SVGIG (reference sequence). The CDR3 protein is CAWNTGGSYNEQFF. CDR3 nucleotides: TGTGCCTGGAACACGGGGGGCTCCTACAATGAGCAGTTCTTC.

The chain combines TRBV5-4 with TRBJ1-1; 11 bases are a match to TRBD1. The V gene end was trimmed by 4 bases and the J gene end by 6 bases; junction bases not matched to a gene: 8. Germline V gene sequence: CDR1 SGHNT, CDR2 YYREEE (reference sequence). The CDR3 has 15 residues. CDR3 nucleotide sequence: TGTGCCAGCAGCCTTGGGACAGGGGGGGCCGCTGAAGCTTTCTTT. Amino acids: CASSLGTGGAAEAFF. The full variable domain, with the rest looked up from reference TRBV5-4 and TRBJ1-1, is ETGVTQSPTHLIKTRGQQVTLRCSSQSGHNTVSWYQQALGQGPQFIFQYYREEENGRGNFPPRFSGLQFPNYSSELNVNALELDDSALYLCASSLGTGGAAEAFFGQGTRLTVV.

This rearrangement joins TRBV7-2 to TRBJ1-1; 7 positions agree with TRBD1. The CDR3 consists of 14 residues. The V segment lost 5 bases and the J segment 4 bases; nucleotides outside the gene matches: 7. Germline V gene lookup returns CDR1 SGHTA and CDR2 FQGNSA. This CDR3 reads CASSLTGWGTEAFF. The CDR3 DNA is TGTGCCAGCAGCCTGACAGGGTGGGGCACTGAAGCTTTCTTT. The full variable domain, in which reference TRBV7-2 and TRBJ1-1 provide the parts outside the CDR3, is GAGVSQSPSNKVTEKGKDVELRCDPISGHTALYWYRQSLGQGLEFLIYFQGNSAPDKSGLPSDRFSAERTGGSVSTLTIQRTQQEDSAVYLCASSLTGWGTEAFFGQGTRLTVV.

The V call is TRBV7-6, the J call TRBJ2-7, with 9 bases fitting TRBD1. Germline CDR1 is SGHVS and CDR2 is FNYEAQ. This CDR3 is 15 amino acids long. With 1 base clipped from V and 1 base from J, the junction kept 2 bases outside the gene matches. CDR3 residues: CASSLEGQGSYEQYF. The CDR3 DNA reads TGTGCCAGCAGCTTAGAGGGACAGGGATCCTACGAGCAGTACTTC.

The chain employs TRBV19 and TRBJ1-1, with D tentatively TRBD1 (5 bases). The CDR3 totals 12 residues. CDR1 LNHDA and CDR2 SQIVND come from the germline V gene (reference sequence). Trimming shortened V by 7 bases and J by 8 bases, and 14 bases separated the two germline ends. The DNA for the CDR3 is TGTGCCAGTAAATACGGGGGGACCGAAGCTTTCTTT. It is translated as CASKYGGTEAFF.

V usage is TRBV25-1 and J usage is TRBJ1-1, with D maybe TRBD1 (6 bases). The CDR3 consists of 14 residues. The germline gives CDR1 MGHDK, CDR2 SYGVNS. The V and J ends lost 2 bases and 4 bases respectively, with 11 bases between them. CDR3: CASSETGTSTEAFF. In nucleotides, the CDR3 is TGTGCCAGCAGTGAAACAGGGACCAGCACTGAAGCTTTCTTT.

The V call is TRBV28, the J call TRBJ2-1, with 7 bases lining up with TRBD2. Looked up from germline, CDR1 is MDHEN and CDR2 is SYDVKM. This CDR3 is 15 amino acids long. J gave up 9 bases and V 5 bases, and 13 bases lay outside the gene matches. The CDR3 region has the DNA TGTGCCAGCAGTCACACTAGCCGGGGGGTGGGTGAGCAGTTCTTC. This encodes CASSHTSRGVGEQFF.

The gene calls are TRBV30 and TRBJ1-2; 7 positions agree with TRBD1. CDR1 is GTSNPN, CDR2 SVGIG, per germline (reference sequence). Germline trimming cut 4 bases from V and 8 bases from J; bases unmatched to any gene: 7. The CDR3 is 12 amino acids. In DNA, the CDR3 is TGTGCCTGGAATACAGGGGTTTGGGGCTACACCTTC. Protein: CAWNTGVWGYTF.

V and J are TRBV25-1 and TRBJ2-2; a weak D match, TRBD2 (5 bases). The CDR3 loop spans 16 amino acids. The V gene's germline CDR1 is MGHDK and CDR2 SYGVNS. The ends were cut back, 4 bases at V and 5 bases at J, with 17 bases in the middle. The CDR3: CASSATTLSGTGELFF. CDR3 nucleotide sequence: TGTGCCAGCAGTGCTACGACTTTATCGGGAACCGGGGAGCTGTTTTTT.

The chain combines TRBV7-9 with TRBJ1-1; maybe TRBD1 (5 bases). Germline V gene sequence: CDR1 SEHNR, CDR2 FQNEAQ (reference sequence). The ends were cut back, 3 bases at V and 5 bases at J, with 10 bases in the middle. The CDR3 consists of 13 residues. CDR3 DNA: TGTGCCAGCAGCTTCAGGGTAAGGACTGAAGCTTTCTTT. Amino acid sequence: CASSFRVRTEAFF.

The chain is built from TRBV9 and TRBJ2-3; maybe TRBD2 (5 bases). Germline V gene sequence: CDR1 SGDLS, CDR2 YYNGEE. This CDR3 region has 15 residues. The ends were cut back, 0 bases at V and 0 bases at J, with 8 bases in the middle. The CDR3 region is CASSVVGVSTDTQYF. CDR3 bases: TGTGCCAGCAGCGTAGTCGGGGTGAGCACAGATACGCAGTATTTT.

The gene calls are TRBV28 and TRBJ2-1; 7 positions agree with TRBD1. The V gene end was trimmed by 5 bases and the J gene end by 1 base; junction bases not matched to a gene: 5. Germline lookup yields CDR1 MDHEN and CDR2 SYDVKM. The CDR3 length is 15 residues. For the CDR3, the DNA is TGTGCCAGCAGTCCGATGGGACAGTCCTACAATGAGCAGTTCTTC. Its protein is CASSPMGQSYNEQFF.

The chain links TRBV4-2 to TRBJ2-1, with TRBD2 matching over 15 bases. Trimming removed 0 bases from V and 8 bases from J; junction bases left unmatched: 5. Germline V CDR1 and CDR2: LGHNA, YNFKEQ. The CDR3 totals 17 residues. This CDR3 reads CASSQDQGLAGGYEQFF. In DNA form, the CDR3 reads TGTGCCAGCAGCCAAGATCAGGGACTAGCGGGAGGTTATGAGCAGTTCTTC.

The chain couples TRBV7-8 to TRBJ1-2, with no clear D. Germline CDR1 is SGHVS and CDR2 is FQNEAQ. The germline V and J ends were trimmed by 3 bases and 2 bases, with 10 bases remaining between them. The CDR3 sequence is 14 residues long. DNA for the CDR3: TGTGCCAGCAGCTTGAACTGGGCCAACTATGGCTACACCTTC. It translates to CASSLNWANYGYTF.

This chain joins TRBV6-5 and TRBJ1-3; D uncertain. CDR3 length: 15 residues. Germline assignment: CDR1 MNHEY and CDR2 SVGAGI. V gave up 5 bases and J gave up 0 bases, with 11 bases separating them. The CDR3 protein is CASSTPTPSGNTIYF. The CDR3 DNA is TGTGCCAGCAGTACCCCAACACCCTCTGGAAACACCATATATTTT.

The sample holds a few counts of this clone. The chain uses TRBV14 and TRBJ1-1, with D unresolved. V was pared by 4 bases and J by 0 bases, with 3 bases between. Germline V gene sequence: CDR1 SGHDN, CDR2 FVKESK. The CDR3 loop spans 12 amino acids. CDR3 residues: CASSPVNTEAFF. The CDR3 nucleotides are TGTGCCAGCAGCCCCGTGAACACTGAAGCTTTCTTT.

The chain carries TRBV30 and TRBJ1-1; TRBD1 is a possible D gene (5 bases). The CDR3 loop spans 13 amino acids. The V end lost 4 bases, the J end lost 3 bases, and 12 bases lay between the germline ends. Germline V gene sequence: CDR1 GTSNPN, CDR2 SVGIG (reference sequence). The CDR3 reads CAWTIRGDTEAFF. The CDR3 nucleotides are TGTGCCTGGACAATACGGGGGGACACTGAAGCTTTCTTT.

The chain uses TRBV28 and TRBJ2-7; the match to TRBD2 covers 8 bases. Germline CDR1 and CDR2: MDHEN and SYDVKM. J lost 6 bases, V lost 2 bases, and 6 bases had no gene match. CDR3 length: 14 amino acids. The CDR3 reads CASSLRGRGGEQYF. The CDR3 nucleotides read TGTGCCAGCAGTTTACGGGGTCGGGGGGGCGAGCAGTACTTC.

V gene TRBV5-6 combines with J gene TRBJ2-5; D may be TRBD2 (6 bases). The V gene's germline CDR1 is SGHDT and CDR2 YYEEEE. CDR3 length equals 14 residues. V gave up 2 bases and J gave up 5 bases, with 13 bases separating them. CDR3 DNA sequence: TGTGCCAGCAGCTTCTGGCTAGCGTCGGAGACCCAGTACTTC. Its translation: CASSFWLASETQYF.

The gene calls are TRBV11-3 and TRBJ2-1; TRBD2 is a possible D gene (6 bases). V was pared by 0 bases and J by 8 bases, with 23 bases between. The germline CDR1 and CDR2 sequences are SGHNT and YENEEA. The CDR3 is 18 residues long. DNA of the CDR3: TGTGCCAGCAGCTTAGATCACGGATTTACGGGGGTGGGGGATGAGCAGTTCTTC. Translating gives CASSLDHGFTGVGDEQFF. The full variable domain, its missing parts supplied by reference TRBV11-3 and TRBJ2-1, is EAGVVQSPRYKIIEKKQPVAFWCNPISGHNTLYWYLQNLGQGPELLIRYENEEAVDDSQLPKDRFSAERLKGVDSTLKIQPAELGDSAVYLCASSLDHGFTGVGDEQFFGPGTRLTVL.

The V and J genes are TRBV18 and TRBJ1-1; D is unclear. The germline CDR1 and CDR2 sequences are KGHSH and LQKENI. There are 13 residues in the CDR3. Trimming pared 0 bases from V and 11 bases from J, leaving 13 bases between. The chain's CDR3 is CASSPPHPRGAFF. DNA for the CDR3: TGTGCCAGCTCACCACCACACCCACGTGGCGCTTTCTTT.

The V call is TRBV25-1, the J call TRBJ2-5; 10 bases map to TRBD2. The CDR3 is 14 amino acids. With 5 bases clipped from V and 7 bases from J, the junction kept 7 bases outside the gene matches. Germline V gene sequence: CDR1 MGHDK, CDR2 SYGVNS. The CDR3 is CASSRLAGSGTQYF. CDR3 bases: TGTGCCAGCAGTAGACTAGCGGGTTCGGGGACCCAGTACTTC.

This rearrangement joins TRBV27 to TRBJ1-1; D is perhaps TRBD1 (6 bases). The CDR3 extends over 14 amino acids. The V end lost 0 bases, the J end lost 4 bases, and 9 bases lay between the germline ends. Germline CDR1 MNHEY, CDR2 SMNVEV (reference sequence). This CDR3 is CASSLSAGATEAFF. Written as DNA, the CDR3 is TGTGCCAGCAGTTTATCGGCAGGGGCCACTGAAGCTTTCTTT.

The chain links TRBV6-6 to TRBJ2-7; possibly TRBD1 for D (8 bases). V lost 4 bases and J lost 4, with 14 bases in between. Germline lookup yields CDR1 MNHNY and CDR2 SVGAGI (reference sequence). This CDR3 is built from 14 residues. The CDR3 is CASSWTGTIYEQYF. CDR3 in DNA: TGTGCCAGCAGTTGGACAGGGACTATTTACGAGCAGTACTTC.

The genes are TRBV7-2 and TRBJ1-3, with 8 bases that match TRBD1. The CDR3 has 15 residues. The J segment lost 4 bases and the V segment lost 0 bases, leaving 2 bases of the junction unmatched. Per germline, CDR1 SGHTA and CDR2 FQGNSA. The CDR3 here is CASSLATGVGNTIYF. CDR3 bases: TGTGCCAGCAGCTTAGCGACAGGGGTAGGAAACACCATATATTTT. Full variable domain (remainder filled in from reference TRBV7-2 and TRBJ1-3): GAGVSQSPSNKVTEKGKDVELRCDPISGHTALYWYRQSLGQGLEFLIYFQGNSAPDKSGLPSDRFSAERTGGSVSTLTIQRTQQEDSAVYLCASSLATGVGNTIYFGEGSWLTVV.

The J gene is TRBJ2-5, the V gene TRBV9; no reliable D call. The CDR3 sequence is 14 residues long. V was pared by 2 bases and J by 2 bases, with 10 bases between. Germline values: CDR1 SGDLS, CDR2 YYNGEE. This CDR3 is CASSVQPGQETQYF. The CDR3 DNA is TGTGCCAGCAGCGTTCAGCCCGGGCAAGAGACCCAGTACTTC.

This clone came up a few times. One end of the junction does not line up with germline, which may come from a read error. CDR3 sequence (DNA): TGTGCCAGCTCATTTGGACAGGCCGCCCCCCTGAACTTC. The encoded protein is CASSFGQAAPLNF. The chain joins TRBV18 to TRBJ2-7; 7 nucleotides agree with TRBD1. CDR3 length: 13 amino acids. Germline-derived CDR1 and CDR2 are KGHSH and LQKENI.

The chain carries TRBV30 and TRBJ1-1; 7 bases fit TRBD1. The CDR3 sequence is 14 residues long. Trimming took 0 bases from V and 11 from J; bases not matched to a gene: 12. The germline V gene has CDR1 GTSNPN and CDR2 SVGIG (reference sequence). The CDR3 is CAWSVGPGQRRAFF. CDR3 DNA sequence: TGTGCCTGGAGTGTAGGTCCGGGACAGAGGAGGGCTTTCTTT.

The chain joins TRBV6-5 to TRBJ2-5; 9 bases line up with TRBD2. The germline gives CDR1 MNHEY, CDR2 SVGAGI. The length of the CDR3 is 15 residues. V shed 4 bases and J 1 base; nucleotides not matched to a gene: 4. The CDR3 is CASSSLAGPQETQYF. As DNA, the CDR3 is TGTGCCAGCAGTTCCCTAGCGGGACCCCAAGAGACCCAGTACTTC.